This T cell receptor beta chain was captured in a study of cytomegalovirus exposure and HLA in healthy donors. Both 60 Vbeta primers and 13 Jbeta primers went into the PCR. Data came from immunoSEQ multiplex PCR; TCRdb stores just in-frame clones and leaves some out. The data show about 120,000 clones, around three quarters seen once. This CDR3 is built from 14 residues. The germline V and J ends were trimmed by 5 bases and 1 base, with 10 bases remaining between them. Germline values: CDR1 SGHAT, CDR2 FQNNGV. The source is a female donor in good health and CMV-seronegative. V gene TRBV11-2 combines with J gene TRBJ2-3, with D tentatively TRBD2 (5 bases). Sequencing was done on a sample of PBMCs. The CDR3 sequence is CASSGGWGTDTQYF. In nucleotides, the CDR3 is TGTGCCAGCAGCGGCGGGTGGGGCACAGATACGCAGTATTTT.